This T cell receptor beta chain stems from a study of blood T cell repertoires in COVID-19. Produced via immunoSEQ multiplex PCR; TCRdb's table is partial and in-frame only. The sample includes about 100,000 clones, approximately 92% of them seen just once. Germline V lookup: CDR1 MNHEY, CDR2 SVGAGI. With V trimmed by 8 bases and J by 2 bases, 10 bases remained unmatched. The CDR3 length is 15 residues. The source material was peripheral blood. The source is a man in his fifties with active COVID-19. The genes are TRBV6-5 and TRBJ2-7; 9 positions match TRBD1. The CDR3, as DNA: TGTGCCAGCCGCAGGGACAGGGAGAGGACCTACGAGCAGTACTTC. Amino acid sequence: CASRRDRERTYEQYF.